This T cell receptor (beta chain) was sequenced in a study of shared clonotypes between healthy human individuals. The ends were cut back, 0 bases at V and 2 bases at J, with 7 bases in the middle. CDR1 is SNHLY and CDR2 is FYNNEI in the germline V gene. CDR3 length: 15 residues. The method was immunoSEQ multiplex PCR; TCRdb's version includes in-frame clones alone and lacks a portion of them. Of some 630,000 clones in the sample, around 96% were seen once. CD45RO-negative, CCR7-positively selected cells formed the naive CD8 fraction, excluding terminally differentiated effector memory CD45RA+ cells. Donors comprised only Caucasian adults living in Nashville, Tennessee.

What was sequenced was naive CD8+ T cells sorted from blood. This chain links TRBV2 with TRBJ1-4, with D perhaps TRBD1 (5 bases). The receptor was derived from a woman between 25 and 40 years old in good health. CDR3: CASSEAGLTNEKLFF. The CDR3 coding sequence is TGTGCCAGCAGTGAAGCGGGACTGACTAATGAAAAACTGTTTTTT.